This record looks at one TCR beta chain sequence and its context. Clones were sequenced by immunoSEQ multiplex PCR, and TCRdb holds only the in-frame ones, with some missing. This sample yields roughly 4,600 clones, of which about 80% are seen a single time; 18% belongs to the top ten. Cyclophosphamide on days +3 and +4 followed busulfan-fludarabine conditioning and a marrow graft. This entry is derived from a study of T cells after posttransplantation cyclophosphamide. Germline V CDR1 and CDR2: SEHNR, FQNEAQ (reference sequence). This CDR3 region has 16 residues. J gave up 6 bases and V 4 bases, and 14 bases lay outside the gene matches.

The rearrangement uses TRBV7-9 and TRBJ2-5; 7 bases align to TRBD2. The sequenced sample was PBMCs, obtained 86 days after allogeneic stem cell transplant with posttransplant cyclophosphamide. This TCR was recovered from a male patient between 50 and 60 years old who received an allogeneic stem cell transplant from an unrelated donor, was CMV-positive, and had acute GVHD only. Some T cells here may be from the graft donor. The CDR3 region is CASSSPGLVGSQTQYF. CDR3 in DNA: TGTGCCAGCAGCTCCCCCGGACTAGTAGGGTCCCAGACCCAGTACTTC. The complete variable domain, with remaining parts taken from reference TRBV7-9 and TRBJ2-5, reads DTGVSQNPRHKITKRGQNVTFRCDPISEHNRLYWYRQTLGQGPEFLTYFQNEAQLEKSRLLSDRFSAERPKGSFSTLEIQRTEQGDSAMYLCASSSPGLVGSQTQYFGPGTRLLVL.